A single sample is the source of the 2 T cell receptor beta chains below, sequenced in a study of T cells in localized non-small cell lung cancer. Sequenced by immunoSEQ multiplex PCR; TCRdb stores in-frame clones only, minus some. The repertoire has tens of thousands of clones, approximately 80% of them found once; the top ten carry about 18%. This specimen consisted of peripheral blood mononuclear cells, obtained before any cancer treatment. Receptors were obtained from a man aged 40-75 years with stage III lung adenocarcinoma.

The chain carries TRBV9 and TRBJ1-5, with D perhaps matching TRBD1 (6 bases). The CDR3 is 14 residues long. V was shortened by 0 bases and J by 7 bases, with 11 bases between the two germline ends. Germline-derived CDR1 and CDR2 are SGDLS and YYNGEE. The CDR3 DNA reads as TGTGCCAGCAGCGTAGGCAGGGGAGAACAGCCCCAGCATTTT. This translates into CASSVGRGEQPQHF. The full variable domain, rest sourced from reference TRBV9 and TRBJ1-5, is DSGVTQTPKHLITATGQRVTLRCSPRSGDLSVYWYQQSLDQGLQFLIQYYNGEERAKGNILERFSAQQFPDLHSELNLSSLELGDSALYFCASSVGRGEQPQHFGDGTRLSIL.

This sequence joins TRBV9 and TRBJ2-7, with D perhaps TRBD2 (5 bases). Between the trimmed V and J ends, which lost 4 bases and 7 bases, there was a span of 15 bases. This CDR3 region has 13 residues. The germline V gene encodes CDR1 SGDLS and CDR2 YYNGEE. The CDR3 loop reads CASSPSQWEEQYF. Written as DNA, the CDR3 is TGTGCCAGCAGCCCATCCCAATGGGAGGAGCAGTACTTC.